One T cell receptor (beta chain) is described in this entry. Original analysis: Estimation of nucleated cell counts was performed using reference gene primer amplification. Generated by immunoSEQ multiplex PCR, the TCRdb table keeps only in-frame clones and is missing some. V and J calls and clone size follow that table, whereas D and trimming were derived from the DNA. This table has about 290,000 clones, around nine tenths appearing once. This entry is derived from a study of blood T cell repertoires in COVID-19. J was trimmed by 2 bases and V by 6 bases; bases with no gene match: 10. Per the germline V gene, CDR1 is SGHDT and CDR2 is YYEEEE. The CDR3 spans 15 residues.

This clonotype was sampled from a woman aged 40 to 49 who had recovered from COVID-19. Input material: PBMCs or T cells enriched from blood (not recorded which). The genes are TRBV5-6 and TRBJ2-5; TRBD1 aligns across 7 bases. The CDR3 DNA reads TGTGCCAGCAATGTGGGGACAGCCCTGCAAGAGACCCAGTACTTC. Encoded protein: CASNVGTALQETQYF.